The clone carrying this T cell receptor (beta chain) has a count of ten or more. Its antigen is currently unknown. Uncontrolled infections, other autoimmune diseases, pregnancy or lactation led to exclusion of patients. Fresh peripheral blood, 8 to 10 ml, was the source of the PBMCs. These data come from a study of T cells in Graves' hyperthyroidism and ophthalmopathy. Notes on the study in general: Researchers found most expanded thyroid clonotypes above 0.001 in blood as well. The model anticipated ophthalmopathy a median about 7.1 months pre-onset.

RNA transcripts gave rise to amplified TCR beta CDR3 regions. During a first-round RT-PCR of the TCR CDR3, the HTBI primer set was used. TCRdb used MiXCR to reprocess the multiplex PCR reads, holding one entry per CDR3 protein. The sample consists of some 620,000 distinct CDR3 sequences, about a sixth of them appearing once. Input material: blood. The receptor's source is a woman aged 25 to 39 with Graves' hyperthyroidism.

CDR3 DNA: TGCAGTGCTAGAGATCCCCACGCCGTTTACAATGAGCAGTTCTTC. Translating it yields CSARDPHAVYNEQFF. The chain carries TRBV20-1 and TRBJ2-1; D uncertain. The germline V and J ends were trimmed by 0 bases and 4 bases, with 13 bases remaining between them. The germline V gene encodes CDR1 DFQATT and CDR2 SNEGSKA (reference sequence). There are 15 residues in the CDR3.